A single sample is the source of the 21 T cell receptor beta chains below, sequenced in a study of cytomegalovirus exposure and HLA in healthy donors (dated by TCRdb to about 2017). Libraries were prepared through the immunoSEQ multiplex PCR assay. For the multiplex PCR, a mixture combining 60 forward primers for TCR Vbeta segments and 13 reverse primers for TCR Jbeta segments was used. TCRdb retrieved this table from immuneACCESS and kept in-frame rearrangements only. Not all clones are present; in checked studies, unresolved V genes account for under half, and no reason is known for the remainder. This sample has around 120,000 clones in its table, and 70% to 80% of those were observed once. The ten largest clones capture roughly 3.6% of the sample. What was sequenced was PBMCs. These receptors were taken from a man aged 25-45 years in good health and CMV-seronegative.

This chain uses TRBV15 with TRBJ1-4; D is uncertain. Germline values: CDR1 LNHNV, CDR2 YYDKDF (reference sequence). This CDR3 is 13 amino acids long. Trimming left V 0 bases short and J 8 bases short, with 7 bases between. CDR3 residues: CATSRDRGEKLFF. The CDR3 bases are TGTGCCACCAGCAGAGATCGCGGAGAAAAACTGTTTTTT.

This chain joins TRBV11-2 and TRBJ2-7, with 9 bases lining up with TRBD1. The CDR3 is 15 residues long. Per germline, CDR1 SGHAT and CDR2 FQNNGV. The trim removed 1 base at V and 0 bases at J, leaving 1 base unmatched. The DNA of the CDR3 is TGTGCCAGCAGCTTAGGGACAGGGGTCTCCTACGAGCAGTACTTC. Translation gives CASSLGTGVSYEQYF. Full variable domain (remainder filled in from reference TRBV11-2 and TRBJ2-7): EAGVAQSPRYKIIEKRQSVAFWCNPISGHATLYWYQQILGQGPKLLIQFQNNGVVDDSQLPKDRFSAERLKGVDSTLKIQPAKLEDSAVYLCASSLGTGVSYEQYFGPGTRLTVT.

CDR3 sequence: CASSIGTGNSNQPQHF. The CDR3 nucleotides are TGTGCCAGTAGTATCGGGACAGGGAATAGCAATCAGCCCCAGCATTTT. The rearrangement links TRBV19 to TRBJ1-5, with TRBD1 matching 9 bases. The germline CDR1 and CDR2 sequences are LNHDA and SQIVND (reference sequence). V dropped 3 bases and J dropped 0; count of bases not matched to a gene: 3. This CDR3 is 16 amino acids long.

V gene TRBV9 combines with J gene TRBJ2-3, with 10 bases that match TRBD2. CDR1 and CDR2 from the germline V gene are SGDLS and YYNGEE. There are 17 residues in the CDR3. V shed 4 bases and J 4 bases; nucleotides not matched to a gene: 12. The CDR3 sequence is CASSSRLAGTGADTQYF. The CDR3 region has the DNA TGTGCCAGCAGCTCCCGACTAGCGGGTACTGGGGCAGATACGCAGTATTTT.

The V gene is TRBV28, the J gene TRBJ2-6; 9 bases agree with TRBD1. Germline V lookup: CDR1 MDHEN, CDR2 SYDVKM. The CDR3 loop spans 16 amino acids. J gave up 0 bases and V 10 bases, and 7 bases lay outside the gene matches. CDR3 protein: CATVDRGRSGANVLTF. The CDR3 region has the DNA TGTGCCACCGTGGACAGGGGCCGCTCTGGGGCCAACGTCCTGACTTTC.

The chain links TRBV25-1 to TRBJ1-2; 9 bases agree with TRBD1. V was clipped by 8 bases and J by 5 bases; unmatched bases: 9. From germline, CDR1 is MGHDK and CDR2 SYGVNS. The CDR3 spans 14 residues. The CDR3 DNA follows: TGTGCCAGCGTCGGACAGGGGATCGGGTATGGCTACACCTTC. Its translation is CASVGQGIGYGYTF.

The chain links TRBV19 to TRBJ2-5, with 12 bases that match TRBD1. Judging by the DNA end, TRBJ2-7 fits better; the J call may be wrong. CDR3 length equals 15 residues. CDR1 and CDR2 from the germline V gene are LNHDA and SQIVND (reference sequence). The CDR3 sequence: CASSTGTGGVYEQYF. CDR3 in DNA: TGTGCCAGTAGTACCGGGACAGGGGGCGTGTACGAGCAGTACTTC.

Here the CDR3 DNA reads TGTGCCAGCACGAGGACTAGCGGGGAGGGGATCTACAATGAGCAGTTCTTC. This gives the protein CASTRTSGEGIYNEQFF. The chain couples TRBV25-1 to TRBJ2-1; TRBD2 agrees at 12 bases. This CDR3 comprises 17 residues. V shed 7 bases, J shed 3 bases, and the junction held 10 bases outside the gene matches. Germline V gives CDR1 MGHDK, CDR2 SYGVNS.

The rearrangement joins TRBV6-4 to TRBJ2-2, with 10 bases identical to TRBD1. Germline-derived CDR1 and CDR2 are MRHNA and SNTAGT. The CDR3 has 15 residues. The junction had 6 bases not matched to a gene; V was cut back by 6 bases and J by 5 bases. The CDR3 nucleotides read TGTGCCAGCAGCCGGGACAGGGGAGGTACCGGGGAGCTGTTTTTT. It specifies CASSRDRGGTGELFF.

V and J are TRBV30 and TRBJ2-5; D is undetermined. The V gene's germline CDR1 is GTSNPN and CDR2 SVGIG (reference sequence). Trimming stripped 0 bases from V and 0 bases from J, with 5 bases between. The length of the CDR3 is 13 residues. CDR3 sequence (DNA): TGTGCCTGGAGTGTACTCCACCAAGAGACCCAGTACTTC. It translates to CAWSVLHQETQYF.

The chain has TRBV4-2 and TRBJ1-2; 8 positions agree with TRBD1. The V segment lost 0 bases and the J segment 3 bases; nucleotides outside the gene matches: 6. Germline CDR1 LGHNA, CDR2 YNFKEQ. The CDR3 extends over 16 amino acids. CDR3 sequence: CASSQDRQGNYYGYTF. CDR3 nucleotide sequence: TGTGCCAGCAGCCAAGACCGACAGGGGAACTACTATGGCTACACCTTC.

This clone was picked up a small number of times. V usage is TRBV2 and J usage is TRBJ1-2; 12 positions agree with TRBD1. The germline gives CDR1 SNHLY, CDR2 FYNNEI. The CDR3 covers 18 residues. The trim removed 2 bases at V and 4 bases at J, leaving 11 bases unmatched. The CDR3 here is CASSEWSGQGARGYGYTF. The CDR3 DNA is TGTGCCAGCAGTGAATGGTCGGGACAGGGGGCGCGGGGCTATGGCTACACCTTC.

The chain couples TRBV29-1 to TRBJ1-1, with 12 bases that match TRBD1. There are 14 residues in the CDR3. Per the germline V gene, CDR1 is SQVTM and CDR2 is ANQGSEA. Trimming removed 1 base from V and 4 bases from J; junction bases left unmatched: 1. In nucleotides, the CDR3 is TGCAGCGTTGAAGGGGGACAGGGGGCCACTGAAGCTTTCTTT. Translating it yields CSVEGGQGATEAFF.

The chain employs TRBV5-1 and TRBJ1-1; TRBD1 agrees at 9 bases. Germline V gene sequence: CDR1 SGHRS, CDR2 YFSETQ. J gave up 6 bases and V 0 bases, and 6 bases lay outside the gene matches. The CDR3 extends over 15 amino acids. Here the CDR3 DNA reads TGCGCCAGCAGCTTGGAATCACAGGGGGCCTCTGAAGCTTTCTTT. Translating it yields CASSLESQGASEAFF.

This clone was detected a few times. The rearrangement uses TRBV7-6 and TRBJ2-7; 13 bases are a match to TRBD2. This CDR3 contains 15 residues. Germline-derived CDR1 and CDR2 are SGHVS and FNYEAQ. V dropped 5 bases and J dropped 4; count of bases not matched to a gene: 5. The CDR3 protein is CASSRRTSGSYEQYF. The CDR3 DNA reads TGTGCCAGCAGCCGCCGGACTAGCGGGAGTTACGAGCAGTACTTC.

The chain uses TRBV6-1 and TRBJ2-7; the D is unclear. V was pared by 0 bases and J by 3 bases, with 6 bases between. Looked up from germline, CDR1 is MNHNS and CDR2 is SASEGT. This CDR3 has 13 amino acids. CDR3 protein: CASSEASIYEQYF. Here the CDR3 DNA reads TGTGCCAGCAGTGAAGCTTCTATCTACGAGCAGTACTTC.

The J gene is TRBJ2-7, the V gene TRBV11-3; D may be TRBD2 (5 bases). Germline V CDR1 and CDR2: SGHNT, YENEEA. The CDR3 loop spans 13 amino acids. V lost 0 bases, J lost 5 bases, and 8 bases lay in between. The CDR3 loop is CASSLDNGNEQYF. The CDR3 DNA reads TGTGCCAGCAGCTTAGATAACGGGAACGAGCAGTACTTC.

This clone appeared a single time. The rearrangement links TRBV30 to TRBJ1-2, with TRBD1 matching over 7 bases. The CDR3 length is 11 residues. The ends lost 7 bases at V and 8 bases at J; junction bases unmatched: 7. The germline V gene encodes CDR1 GTSNPN and CDR2 SVGIG (reference sequence). CDR3 DNA: TGTGCCTTAAACAGGGGCCGGGGCTACACCTTC. This sequence encodes CALNRGRGYTF.

The chain couples TRBV6-5 to TRBJ2-1; 7 nucleotides agree with TRBD2. Trimming removed 6 bases from V and 5 bases from J; junction bases left unmatched: 10. Germline V CDR1 and CDR2: MNHEY, SVGAGI. This CDR3 comprises 15 residues. In DNA form, the CDR3 reads TGTGCCAGCAGCCTCCCCGCTAGCGGTAACAATGAGCAGTTCTTC. The encoded protein is CASSLPASGNNEQFF.

The V and J genes are TRBV14 and TRBJ2-7; maybe TRBD1 (7 bases). CDR3 length equals 16 residues. The germline CDR1 and CDR2 sequences are SGHDN and FVKESK. The V end was cut by 3 bases, the J end by 12 bases, with 27 bases between. CDR3 amino acids: CASSHLLAGTAGRLYF. In DNA, the CDR3 is TGTGCCAGCAGCCATCTCCTCGCCGGGACAGCGGGTCGGTTGTACTTC.

This chain uses TRBV6-5 with TRBJ1-2; D call uncertain. V was cut by 0 bases and J by 8 bases, with 19 bases left in between. The CDR3 has 16 amino acids. Germline CDR1 and CDR2: MNHEY and SVGAGI. In DNA, the CDR3 is TGTGCCAGCAGTTACTCGATGTCAACAGTAAATTCAGGCTACACCTTC. This gives the protein CASSYSMSTVNSGYTF.